Presented here are 7 T cell receptor beta chains from one specimen sequenced in a study of shared clonotypes between healthy human individuals. This table comes from immunoSEQ multiplex PCR, and its TCRdb copy is limited to in-frame clones, with some not included. The table shows more than 2 million clones, with about 95% occurring only once. The naive CD8 subset, CD45RO-negative cells positively selected for CCR7, excluded terminally differentiated effector memory CD45RA+ cells. Sequenced input: naive CD8+ T cells sorted from blood. All receptors derive from a man aged 18 to 29 in good health.

The chain has TRBV4-1 and TRBJ2-1; possible D gene TRBD2, 5 bases. V was clipped by 4 bases and J by 6 bases, with 13 bases between them. The CDR3 sequence is 14 residues long. Germline V gene lookup returns CDR1 MGHRA and CDR2 YSYEKL. This CDR3 reads CASSLQDYPNEQFF. Written as DNA, the CDR3 is TGCGCCAGCAGCCTGCAAGACTATCCCAATGAGCAGTTCTTC.

This clone appeared once. The chain employs TRBV11-2 and TRBJ2-7; D gene uncertain. This CDR3 is built from 13 residues. Germline lookup yields CDR1 SGHAT and CDR2 FQNNGV. V was shortened by 4 bases and J by 6 bases, with 13 bases between the two germline ends. Here the CDR3 reads CASSSQVAGEQYF. The CDR3 region has the DNA TGTGCCAGCAGCTCCCAAGTTGCCGGCGAGCAGTACTTC.

In its sample, this clone was seen once. The chain employs TRBV15 and TRBJ2-7; 7 bases align to TRBD1. The V and J ends lost 1 base and 4 bases, in that order; junction bases with no gene match: 13. The CDR3 length is 17 residues. Germline lookup yields CDR1 LNHNV and CDR2 YYDKDF (reference sequence). CDR3 nucleotide sequence: TGTGCCACCAGCAGAGGGGTCTACTCCGGGACAGATTACGAGCAGTACTTC. Its translation: CATSRGVYSGTDYEQYF.

V is TRBV10-3 and J is TRBJ2-3; 7 bases are shared with TRBD1. From germline, CDR1 is ENHRY and CDR2 SYGVKD. This CDR3 has 15 residues. The V gene end was trimmed by 8 bases and the J gene end by 2 bases; junction bases not matched to a gene: 10. The CDR3 nucleotides are TGTGCCATCTCCTCCTCCGGGACAGCCACAGATACGCAGTATTTT. Protein sequence: CAISSSGTATDTQYF.

Comments on this clone: Since a far larger clone is one base different, this is likely a read error. Other nucleotide sequences from this sample produce the same CDR3. The gene calls are TRBV9 and TRBJ1-1; D remains unclear. The CDR3 covers 13 residues. V was cut by 0 bases and J by 1 base, with 4 bases left in between. The V gene's germline CDR1 is SGDLS and CDR2 YYNGEE. The CDR3 nucleotides read TGTGCCAGCAGCGTAGCGGGGAACACTGAAGCTTTCTTT. It encodes CASSVAGNTEAFF. Combining the CDR3 with reference TRBV9 and TRBJ1-1 gives the whole variable domain DSGVTQTPKHLITATGQRVTLRCSPRSGDLSVYWYQQSLDQGLQFLIQYYNGEERAKGNILERFSAQQFPDLHSELNLSSLELGDSALYFCASSVAGNTEAFFGQGTRLTVV.

The chain has TRBV6-1 and TRBJ2-7; D could derive from TRBD1 or TRBD2 (5 bases each). V lost 3 bases to trimming and J lost 2 bases, with 11 bases between them. The V gene's germline CDR1 is MNHNS and CDR2 SASEGT. The CDR3 is 14 amino acids. This chain's CDR3 is CASSERGAPYEQYF. As DNA, the CDR3 is TGTGCCAGCAGTGAGAGAGGGGCACCCTACGAGCAGTACTTC.

The chain recombines TRBV6-5 with TRBJ2-3; 8 bases are shared with TRBD2. From germline, CDR1 is MNHEY and CDR2 SVGAGI. The CDR3 is 13 residues long. The V segment lost 6 bases and the J segment 2 bases; nucleotides outside the gene matches: 1. CDR3 residues: CASSGLATDTQYF. In DNA, the CDR3 is TGTGCCAGCAGCGGACTAGCCACAGATACGCAGTATTTT.